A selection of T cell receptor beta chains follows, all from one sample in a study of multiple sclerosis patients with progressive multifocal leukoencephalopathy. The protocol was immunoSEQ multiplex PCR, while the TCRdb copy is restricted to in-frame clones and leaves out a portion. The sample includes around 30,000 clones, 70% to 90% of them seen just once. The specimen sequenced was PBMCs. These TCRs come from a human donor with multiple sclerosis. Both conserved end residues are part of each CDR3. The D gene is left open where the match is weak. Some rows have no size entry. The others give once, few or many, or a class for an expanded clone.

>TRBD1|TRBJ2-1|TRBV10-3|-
TGTGCCATCAGTGAGATGGGGACAGGGCAAAATGAGCAGTTCTTC
CAISEMGTGQNEQFF
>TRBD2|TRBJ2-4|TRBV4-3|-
TGCGCCAGCAGCCAAGATAGGCCTAGCGGGAAAAACATTCAGTATTTC
CASSQDRPSGKNIQYF
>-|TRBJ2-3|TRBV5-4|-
TGTGCCAGCAGCTTGGACCCAGCTAGCACAGATACGCAGTATTTT
CASSLDPASTDTQYF
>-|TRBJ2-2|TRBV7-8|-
TGTGCCAGCAGCTTAGGAGGGGGGACACCTTATCGGTTCACCGGGGAGCTGTTTTTT
CASSLGGGTPYRFTGELFF
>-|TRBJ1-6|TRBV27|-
TGTGCCAGCAGTCTGACTGGACTTATGCATTCACCCCTCCACTTT
CASSLTGLMHSPLHF
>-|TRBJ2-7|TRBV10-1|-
TGCGCCAGCAGTGAGTCGACGGGACAAGAGTACTTC
CASSESTGQEYF
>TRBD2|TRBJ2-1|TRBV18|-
TGTGCCAGCTCACTTGGGACTAGCGGGAGTTTCCCCGCTGGGAATGAGCAGTTCTTC
CASSLGTSGSFPAGNEQFF
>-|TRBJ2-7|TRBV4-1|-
TGCGCCAGCAGGTATACAGTCGGGGCGTACGAGCAGTACTTC
CASRYTVGAYEQYF
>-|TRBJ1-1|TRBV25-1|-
TGTGCCAGCAGTCCCAGGAGGGGGGCAATGAACACTGAAGCTTTCTTT
CASSPRRGAMNTEAFF
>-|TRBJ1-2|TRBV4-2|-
TGTGCCAGCAGCCAAGGTGGGGGGTACTACACCTTC
CASSQGGGYYTF
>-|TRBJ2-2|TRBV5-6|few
TGTGCCAGCAGGACGGTGGGACTCACCGGGGAGCTGTTTTTT
CASRTVGLTGELFF
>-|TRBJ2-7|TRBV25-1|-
TGTGCCAGCAGTGACCCCTACGAGCAGTACTTC
CASSDPYEQYF
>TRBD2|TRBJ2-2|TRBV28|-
TGTGCCAGCAGTCCGGGACTAGCGGGAGGGTCGCTGTTTTTT
CASSPGLAGGSLFF
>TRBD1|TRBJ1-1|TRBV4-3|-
TGCGCCAGCAGCCGCGGGACAGGGGGAGGGAACACTGAAGCTTTCTTT
CASSRGTGGGNTEAFF
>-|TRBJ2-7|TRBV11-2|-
TGTGCCAGCAAGAGCTCCTACGAGCAGTACTTC
CASKSSYEQYF
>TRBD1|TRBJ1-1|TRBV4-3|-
TGCGCCAGCAGCCCCACCAGACAGGGGGCAGGGGACACTGAAGCTTTCTTT
CASSPTRQGAGDTEAFF
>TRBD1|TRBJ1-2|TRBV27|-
TGTGCCAGCAGTTTATCGAACAGGGGGCAAGAGGTTGGCTACACCTTC
CASSLSNRGQEVGYTF
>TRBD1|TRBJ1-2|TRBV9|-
TGTGCCAGCAGCGCACAGGGGACCTATGGCTACACCTTC
CASSAQGTYGYTF
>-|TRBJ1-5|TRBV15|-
TGTGCCACCAGCCGGGAGGGCCGGAGCAATCAGCCCCAGCATTTT
CATSREGRSNQPQHF
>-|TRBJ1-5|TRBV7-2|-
TGTGCCAGCAGCTGGACATCCAATCAGCCCCAGCATTTT
CASSWTSNQPQHF
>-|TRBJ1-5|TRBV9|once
TGTGCCAGCAGCGTAGGCGAGGGGGGTAGCAATCAGCCCCAGCATTTT
CASSVGEGGSNQPQHF
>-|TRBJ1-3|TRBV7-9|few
TGTGCCAGCAGCTTCGGGGACCTAGGAAACACCATATATTTT
CASSFGDLGNTIYF
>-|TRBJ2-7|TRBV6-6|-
TGTGCCACCACACCCGGGAACGAGCAGTACTTC
CATTPGNEQYF
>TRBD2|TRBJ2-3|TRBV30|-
TGTGCCTGTCGGGGACTAGCGGGAGTCTATACGCAGTATTTT
CACRGLAGVYTQYF
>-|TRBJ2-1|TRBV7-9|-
TGTGCCAGCAGCGGGTACAATGAGCAGTTCTTC
CASSGYNEQFF
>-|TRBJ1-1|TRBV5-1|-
TGCGCCAGCAGCTTGATGAAGGGAGAAGCTTTCTTT
CASSLMKGEAFF
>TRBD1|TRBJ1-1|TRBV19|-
TGTGCCAGTAGTAGGGAAGCCTGGGGACAGAGGAACACTGAAGCTTTCTTT
CASSREAWGQRNTEAFF
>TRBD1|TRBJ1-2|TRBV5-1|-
TGCGCCAGCAGCTTGGCCGTGACAGGGGGCTTTGGCTACACCTTC
CASSLAVTGGFGYTF
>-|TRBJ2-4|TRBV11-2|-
TGTGCCAGCAGCTTCGGAGGAGTGAGTCAGTACTTC
CASSFGGVSQYF
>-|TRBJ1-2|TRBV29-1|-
TGCAGCGTTGATCTGGGGGGCTATGGCTACACCTTC
CSVDLGGYGYTF
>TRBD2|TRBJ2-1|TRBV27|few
TGTGCCAGCAGTTTATCGATAGCGGGGCCCTACAATGAGCAGTTCTTC
CASSLSIAGPYNEQFF
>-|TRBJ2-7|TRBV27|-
TGTGCCAGCAGTTTTGACGGCTCCTACGAGCAGTACTTC
CASSFDGSYEQYF
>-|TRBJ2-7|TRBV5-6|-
TGTGCCAGCACCCCACTCGCGAGTAGCGGACTACCCTCCTACGAGCAGTACTTC
CASTPLASSGLPSYEQYF
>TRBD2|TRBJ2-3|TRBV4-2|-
TGTGCCAGCAGCCAAGAATGGGGGAGGGCCCCAGATACGCAGTATTTT
CASSQEWGRAPDTQYF
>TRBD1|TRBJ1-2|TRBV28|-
TGTGCCAGCAATTTGGGGACAGAGGGGGAGGGCTACACCTTC
CASNLGTEGEGYTF
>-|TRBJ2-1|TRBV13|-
TGTGCCAGCAGCTTAGGTGGGGGTAGCTCCTACAATGAGCAGTTCTTC
CASSLGGGSSYNEQFF
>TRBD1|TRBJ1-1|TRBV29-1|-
TGCAGCGTTGAAGATCATGGGACAGGGGGGCTCATGAACACTGAAGCTTTCTTT
CSVEDHGTGGLMNTEAFF
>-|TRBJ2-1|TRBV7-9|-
TGTGCCAGCAGCTCCATTGGGGGTGGGGCCCTCCCCAATGAGCAGTTCTTC
CASSSIGGGALPNEQFF
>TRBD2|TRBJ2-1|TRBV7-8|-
TGTGCCAGCAGCCCGGGGGGGCTCCCCAATGAGCAGTTCTTC
CASSPGGLPNEQFF
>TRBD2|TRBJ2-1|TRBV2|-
TGTGCCAGCAGTGAGCGGCGGGAGGCTGAGCAGTTCTTC
CASSERREAEQFF
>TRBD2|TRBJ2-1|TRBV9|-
TGTGCCAGCAGCGTAGTGGACGGCGGGAGGAACTACAATGAGCAGTTCTTC
CASSVVDGGRNYNEQFF
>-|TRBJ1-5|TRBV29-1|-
TGCAGCGTCGCCGGGACGAACAGGAATCAGCCCCAGCATTTT
CSVAGTNRNQPQHF
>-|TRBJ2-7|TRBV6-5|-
TGTGCCAGCAGTTGGGGGGAACAGTCCTACGAGCAGTACTTC
CASSWGEQSYEQYF
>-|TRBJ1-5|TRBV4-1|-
TGCGCCAGCAGCCAGACCGGGGGCAATCAGCCCCAGCATTTT
CASSQTGGNQPQHF
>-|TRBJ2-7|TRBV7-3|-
TGTGCCAGCAGCGCCTACGGACTATCCTACGAGCAGTACTTC
CASSAYGLSYEQYF